Listed below are T cell receptor beta chains from one sample, sequenced in a study of CD8+ T cells in alopecia areata. The repertoire was sequenced with immunoSEQ multiplex PCR; TCRdb's copy has only in-frame clones and lacks some. The sample yields fewer than 250,000 clones, approximately 45% seen once. This specimen consisted of CD4+ T cells sorted from blood, obtained between weeks 36 and 40, from a patient treated with tofacitinib. These receptors originate from a human donor with alopecia areata. The CDR3 runs from the conserved cysteine through the conserved F or W. A D gene is named only where the DNA matches it firmly. Only part of the rows carry a size: once, few, many, or a class if the clone is expanded.

CASSPPLGPTNNEQFF | TGTGCCAGCTCACCACCGTTGGGTCCCACCAACAATGAGCAGTTCTTC | TRBJ2-1 | - | TRBV18 | -
CASSYSTDTQYF | TGTGCCAGCAGCTACAGCACAGATACGCAGTATTTT | TRBJ2-3 | - | TRBV7-2 | -
CASSSLTREQFF | TGTGCCAGCAGTTCCCTTACACGGGAGCAGTTCTTC | TRBJ2-1 | - | TRBV6-5 | -
CASSQVLRLHEQYF | TGCGCCAGCAGCCAAGTTCTACGTCTACACGAGCAGTACTTC | TRBJ2-7 | - | TRBV4-3 | -
CASSEDGRKPQHF | TGTGCCAGCAGTGAAGACGGGAGAAAGCCCCAGCATTTT | TRBJ1-5 | - | TRBV7-3 | few
CASVAGADTQYF | TGTGCCAGCGTAGCGGGAGCGGATACGCAGTATTTT | TRBJ2-3 | TRBD2 | TRBV7-8 | few
CASSPPSKETQYF | TGTGCCAGCTCACCACCGAGTAAAGAGACCCAGTACTTC | TRBJ2-5 | - | TRBV18 | -
CASSLIPGRARGVVEAFF | TGTGCCAGCAGTTTAATCCCGGGACGCGCGCGGGGGGTAGTAGAAGCTTTCTTT | TRBJ1-1 | - | TRBV28 | few
CAWRFYGAGETQYF | TGTGCCTGGAGGTTTTATGGGGCCGGGGAGACCCAGTACTTC | TRBJ2-5 | - | TRBV30 | few
CASSASTANYGYTF | TGTGCCAGCAGCGCCTCGACAGCAAACTATGGCTACACCTTC | TRBJ1-2 | - | TRBV9 | many
CASSQGLAGGSDNIQYF | TGCGCCAGCAGCCAAGGACTAGCGGGAGGCTCCGACAACATTCAGTACTTC | TRBJ2-4 | TRBD2 | TRBV4-1 | -
CAWGLANEQFF | TGTGCCTGGGGACTAGCGAATGAGCAGTTCTTC | TRBJ2-1 | TRBD2 | TRBV30 | -
CASSAWTDSYEQYF | TGTGCCAGCAGTGCCTGGACTGACTCCTACGAGCAGTACTTC | TRBJ2-7 | - | TRBV2 | -